The rows below give T cell receptor beta chains drawn from one sample of a study of T cells after posttransplantation cyclophosphamide. Sequencing was performed with immunoSEQ multiplex PCR; in TCRdb, only in-frame clones are kept and a portion is missing. The repertoire holds about 31,000 clones, 75% to 95% seen once, with approximately 0.1% in the top ten. The source material was naive CD4+ T cells sorted from blood. These receptors all stem from a young man in good health and a related stem cell transplant donor. Both conserved end residues are part of each CDR3.

v_call: TRBV6-9
cdr3_aa: CARRKVFQETQYF

v_call: TRBV28
cdr3_aa: CASSLRSGELFF

v_call: TRBV28
cdr3_aa: CAGGGIYEQYF

v_call: TRBV6-1
cdr3_aa: CASTGDRGLAEAFF

v_call: TRBV11-2
cdr3_aa: CASSYDRGRPYEQYF

v_call: TRBV11-2
cdr3_aa: CASSLVPGFEAFF

v_call: TRBV5-6
cdr3_aa: CASSSPGQGTADTQYF

v_call: TRBV6-1
cdr3_aa: CASSEAGGADEKLFF

v_call: TRBV11-3
cdr3_aa: CASSSKRPGQGAAGELFF

v_call: TRBV9
cdr3_aa: CASSVGPGGNTEAFF

v_call: TRBV7-2
cdr3_aa: CASRNRGGYGYTF

v_call: TRBV19
cdr3_aa: CASSIDEAGSDEQYF

v_call: TRBV19
cdr3_aa: CASSIGVRVPRGGYTF

v_call: TRBV6-5
cdr3_aa: CASSYRGQQYF

v_call: TRBV9
cdr3_aa: CASSASDQGISPLHF

v_call: TRBV5-1
cdr3_aa: CASSPDLGYQETQYF

v_call: TRBV28
cdr3_aa: CASSLLGGNGYTF

v_call: TRBV7-9
cdr3_aa: CASSHGTVGNTIYF

v_call: TRBV5-4
cdr3_aa: CASSPTASSGNTIYF

v_call: TRBV5-1
cdr3_aa: CASSPVGWTEAFF

v_call: TRBV28
cdr3_aa: CASRPGVRSVEQYF

v_call: TRBV2
cdr3_aa: CASSEGQGSPYEQYF

v_call: TRBV5-4
cdr3_aa: CASSLEPSGGAGFF

v_call: TRBV5-1
cdr3_aa: CASSLTGEQFF

v_call: TRBV9
cdr3_aa: CASRTGPGQGANGANVLTF

v_call: TRBV6-1
cdr3_aa: CASSPRGQPNEKLFF

v_call: TRBV25-1
cdr3_aa: CASSPTVVGAQETQYF

v_call: TRBV5-6
cdr3_aa: CASSLGGTGQETQYF

v_call: TRBV7-2
cdr3_aa: CASSLDYGGYTF

v_call: TRBV29-1
cdr3_aa: CSVLAGAFSYEQYF